The 18 T cell receptor beta chains given below trace back to one sample, sequenced in a study of blood T cell repertoires in COVID-19. The assay was immunoSEQ multiplex PCR, and TCRdb's table has in-frame clones only and misses some. The sample lists under 200,000 clones, about 88% occurring once. Input material: peripheral blood. The source is a man in his late teens or twenties with active or convalescent COVID-19.

The chain uses TRBV5-8 and TRBJ1-4, with D possibly TRBD1 on 6 matching bases. V lost 4 bases and J 3 bases, leaving 13 bases between the germline ends. The CDR3 spans 15 residues. CDR1 is SGHTS and CDR2 is YDEGEE in the germline V gene. CDR3 sequence (DNA): TGTGCCAGCAGCAGAGGACAGCTTTCTAATGAAAAACTGTTTTTT. It yields the protein CASSRGQLSNEKLFF. Full variable domain (rest looked up from reference TRBV5-8 and TRBJ1-4): EAGVTQSPTHLIKTRGQQATLRCSPISGHTSVYWYQQALGLGLQFLLWYDEGEERNRGNFPPRFSGRQFPNYSSELNVNALELEDSALYLCASSRGQLSNEKLFFGSGTQLSVL.

The V call is TRBV5-4, the J call TRBJ2-2; 10 bases match TRBD2. CDR1 and CDR2 from the germline V gene are SGHNT and YYREEE (reference sequence). The trim removed 0 bases at V and 5 bases at J, leaving 4 bases unmatched. This CDR3 is 16 amino acids long. The CDR3 spells CASSLAPLAGTGELFF. Written as DNA, the CDR3 is TGTGCCAGCAGCTTGGCCCCACTAGCGGGAACCGGGGAGCTGTTTTTT.

The chain links TRBV7-8 to TRBJ2-1; weak D call: TRBD2 (7 bases). Trimming stripped 1 base from V and 11 bases from J, with 15 bases between. Germline V gives CDR1 SGHVS, CDR2 FQNEAQ. The CDR3 is 14 residues long. CDR3 residues: CASSLVGGGNKQFF. Written as DNA, the CDR3 is TGTGCCAGCAGCTTAGTCGGCGGGGGCAACAAGCAGTTCTTC.

CDR3 DNA sequence: TGTGCCAGCAGCGTTGACGGACAGAACACTGAAGCTTTCTTT. It encodes CASSVDGQNTEAFF. The chain joins TRBV7-3 to TRBJ1-1; D perhaps matches TRBD1 (5 bases). Germline-derived CDR1 and CDR2 are SGHTA and FQGTGA. CDR3 length: 14 residues. Trimming pared 5 bases from V and 1 base from J, leaving 11 bases between.

This chain uses TRBV7-9 with TRBJ2-2; possibly TRBD2 for D (6 bases). In germline, CDR1 is SEHNR, CDR2 FQNEAQ (reference sequence). Trimming cost V 5 bases and J 1 base, with 14 bases left between them. The CDR3 runs to 16 residues. The CDR3 protein is CASSPRGGGNTGELFF. The CDR3 nucleotides are TGTGCCAGCAGCCCCCGGGGAGGCGGGAACACCGGGGAGCTGTTTTTT.

This chain connects TRBV19 to TRBJ2-6, with TRBD1 matching over 8 bases. Germline values: CDR1 LNHDA, CDR2 SQIVND (reference sequence). The CDR3 contains 17 residues. The V and J ends lost 5 bases and 2 bases, in that order; junction bases with no gene match: 8. The CDR3 region is CASSPGTGGPGANVLTF. CDR3 nucleotides: TGTGCCAGTAGTCCAGGGACAGGCGGCCCTGGGGCCAACGTCCTGACTTTC.

V gene TRBV18 combines with J gene TRBJ1-6; 8 bases agree with TRBD1. This CDR3 comprises 15 residues. Germline CDR1 and CDR2: KGHSH and LQKENI. Trimming cost V 5 bases and J 12 bases; bases outside gene matches: 12. The CDR3 region is CASSSGQGPIVPLHF. CDR3 DNA sequence: TGTGCCAGCTCATCCGGACAGGGCCCAATAGTACCCCTCCACTTT.

This chain connects TRBV2 to TRBJ1-2; 10 bases are shared with TRBD1. CDR1 is SNHLY and CDR2 is FYNNEI in the germline V gene. The length of the CDR3 is 13 residues. V shed 6 bases, J shed 8 bases, and the junction held 6 bases outside the gene matches. Here the CDR3 reads CASSPGQGQGYTF. The CDR3 DNA reads as TGTGCCAGCAGCCCGGGACAGGGGCAAGGCTACACCTTC.

This clone was counted a single time. The chain combines TRBV11-2 with TRBJ2-5, with 12 bases lining up with TRBD2. Germline V lookup: CDR1 SGHAT, CDR2 FQNNGV. Trimming cost V 5 bases and J 5 bases; bases outside gene matches: 12. The CDR3 is made up of 17 amino acids. The CDR3 coding sequence is TGTGCCAGCAGCCCCCAGGGCCTAGCGGGGGGGCCCGAGACCCAGTACTTC. Residues: CASSPQGLAGGPETQYF.

J is TRBJ1-4 and V is TRBV11-2; no firm D call. V shed 0 bases and J shed 0 bases, with 14 bases lying between them. The CDR3 has 18 residues. Per the germline V gene, CDR1 is SGHAT and CDR2 is FQNNGV. In DNA, the CDR3 is TGTGCCAGCAGCTTAGACCCCGGGTATCTTTCAACTAATGAAAAACTGTTTTTT. It specifies CASSLDPGYLSTNEKLFF.

The V gene is TRBV5-1, the J gene TRBJ2-5; no definite D call. V was cut by 6 bases and J by 4 bases, with 19 bases left in between. The CDR3 extends over 15 amino acids. CDR1 is SGHRS and CDR2 is YFSETQ in the germline V gene. The CDR3 sequence: CASILGYTAAETQYF. CDR3 bases: TGCGCCAGCATCCTAGGCTATACGGCGGCAGAGACCCAGTACTTC.

V is TRBV19 and J is TRBJ2-7; TRBD2 might be the D (7 bases). Germline CDR1 is LNHDA and CDR2 is SQIVND (reference sequence). The CDR3 has 15 residues. V lost 5 bases to trimming and J lost 3 bases, with 17 bases between them. This CDR3 reads CASSPQGRGGYEQYF. Written as DNA, the CDR3 is TGTGCCAGTAGTCCGCAGGGGAGGGGGGGCTACGAGCAGTACTTC.

The CDR3 nucleotides read TGTGCCAGCAGCCGCAGGGGATCAGTGAGCAATCAGCCCCAGCATTTT. Its protein is CASSRRGSVSNQPQHF. The rearrangement links TRBV13 to TRBJ1-5; the D gene is possibly TRBD1 (6 bases). V was trimmed by 5 bases and J by 1 base, leaving 15 bases between them. Germline V gives CDR1 PRHDT, CDR2 FYEKMQ (reference sequence). The CDR3 is 16 residues long.

The chain is built from TRBV2 and TRBJ1-1, with 7 positions matching TRBD1. Germline V gives CDR1 SNHLY, CDR2 FYNNEI. Trimming took 3 bases from V and 3 from J; bases not matched to a gene: 7. The CDR3 runs to 15 residues. The DNA for the CDR3 is TGTGCCAGCAGTGATGTTGGCAGGGGGGACACTGAAGCTTTCTTT. Its protein is CASSDVGRGDTEAFF. The variable domain in full, completed from reference TRBV2 and TRBJ1-1, reads EPEVTQTPSHQVTQMGQEVILRCVPISNHLYFYWYRQILGQKVEFLVSFYNNEISEKSEIFDDQFSVERPDGSNFTLKIRSTKLEDSAMYFCASSDVGRGDTEAFFGQGTRLTVV.

The chain recombines TRBV30 with TRBJ1-3; D remains unclear. Between the trimmed V and J ends, which lost 1 base and 2 bases, there was a span of 6 bases. Per germline, CDR1 GTSNPN and CDR2 SVGIG (reference sequence). This CDR3 spans 13 amino acids. Here the CDR3 reads CAWSGVTGNTIYF. In DNA, the CDR3 is TGTGCCTGGAGTGGAGTCACTGGAAACACCATATATTTT.

The V gene is TRBV7-2, the J gene TRBJ1-4, with unresolved D. This CDR3 has 15 residues. Trimming stripped 5 bases from V and 1 base from J, with 11 bases between. Germline V gene data show CDR1 as SGHTA and CDR2 as FQGNSA. As DNA, the CDR3 is TGTGCCAGCAGCCGCAGACGGGGAACTAATGAAAAACTGTTTTTT. Translation: CASSRRRGTNEKLFF.

This clone came up a few times. The chain couples TRBV2 to TRBJ1-5; TRBD1 aligns across 8 bases. Unmatched junction bases numbered 3, after V lost 3 bases and J lost 5 bases. The CDR3 is made up of 14 amino acids. CDR1 and CDR2 from the germline V gene are SNHLY and FYNNEI. CDR3 nucleotide sequence: TGTGCCAGCAGTGATATGACAGGGGATCAGCCCCAGCATTTT. This codes for CASSDMTGDQPQHF.

The rearrangement joins TRBV5-1 to TRBJ2-1, with TRBD2 identical over 15 bases. Germline V gene sequence: CDR1 SGHRS, CDR2 YFSETQ. The CDR3 runs to 19 residues. Trimming removed 4 bases from V and 2 bases from J; junction bases left unmatched: 10. In DNA form, the CDR3 reads TGCGCCAGCAGCCTGGGACTAGCGGGAGGTATCGCCCCCTACAATGAGCAGTTCTTC. Amino acids: CASSLGLAGGIAPYNEQFF.